Here is one T cell receptor (beta chain) with its context. This sample is drawn from a study of blood T cell repertoires in COVID-19. About the study: In each case, the material was cDNA or gDNA derived from T cells, B-cell-depleted T cells, or PBMCs.

The V gene lost 5 bases and the J gene lost 2 bases, with 15 bases spanning the gap. Germline V CDR1 and CDR2: SGHAT, FQNNGV. The CDR3 consists of 16 residues. TCRdb keeps only in-frame clones here, not all; method: immunoSEQ multiplex PCR. The sample yields 310,000 or so clones, around 87% seen once. What was sequenced was peripheral blood. V gene TRBV11-2 combines with J gene TRBJ1-4, with D tentatively TRBD1 (5 bases). This sequence was found in a man in his sixties or seventies with acute or convalescent COVID-19. The CDR3 loop reads CASSPRLGGTNEKLFF. CDR3 bases: TGTGCCAGCAGCCCGCGCCTGGGGGGGACTAATGAAAAACTGTTTTTT. The complete variable domain, with remaining parts taken from reference TRBV11-2 and TRBJ1-4, reads EAGVAQSPRYKIIEKRQSVAFWCNPISGHATLYWYQQILGQGPKLLIQFQNNGVVDDSQLPKDRFSAERLKGVDSTLKIQPAKLEDSAVYLCASSPRLGGTNEKLFFGSGTQLSVL.